The 29 T cell receptor beta chains below were found in one sample sequenced in a study of Ad26.COV2.S vaccination and SARS-CoV-2 variants (dated by TCRdb to about 2021). This sample's treatment or condition label indicates: 15 to 20 received Ad26.COV2.S at low or high dose, single or two shots; 5 received placebo; per-sample allocation not given. Repertoires of vaccine and placebo recipients were sequenced from samples collected on day 63 after the first injection. Library creation used the immunoSEQ multiplex PCR assay. The source is immuneACCESS, and TCRdb retained only in-frame sequences with V and J called. Part of the clones is not carried over; for the studies checked, unresolved V genes explain less than half of this, and the remainder is unexplained. Here the sample has 500,000 or so clones; 89% occur a single time. The ten largest clones add up to approximately 2.5% of the sample. The material sequenced was peripheral blood, taken in a trial of Ad26.COV2.S vaccine versus placebo. Receptors were obtained from a person between 18 and 65 years old who received the Ad26.COV2.S COVID-19 vaccine or a placebo.

A few counts support this clone. Other DNA variants within this sample encode the same CDR3. This chain uses TRBV14 with TRBJ1-2; no clear D. Germline V gene lookup returns CDR1 SGHDN and CDR2 FVKESK. Trimming stripped 1 base from V and 0 bases from J, with 3 bases between. This CDR3 comprises 13 residues. CDR3 sequence: CASSQGANYGYTF. In nucleotides, the CDR3 is TGTGCCAGCAGCCAAGGAGCTAACTATGGCTACACCTTC.

This rearrangement joins TRBV5-1 to TRBJ1-2; D is perhaps TRBD1 (6 bases). CDR3 length: 13 amino acids. V was trimmed by 2 bases and J by 6 bases, leaving 11 bases between them. Germline-derived CDR1 and CDR2 are SGHRS and YFSETQ. The DNA for the CDR3 is TGCGCCAGCAGCTTCTATGGACAGAATGGCTACACCTTC. Translated, it gives CASSFYGQNGYTF.

The chain combines TRBV11-2 with TRBJ1-2; D possibly corresponds to TRBD1 (5 bases). The V end lost 4 bases, the J end lost 7 bases, and 19 bases lay between the germline ends. Germline CDR1 is SGHAT and CDR2 is FQNNGV. The CDR3 is 15 residues long. CDR3: CASSSPTDMTGGYTF. The CDR3, as DNA: TGTGCCAGCAGCTCCCCGACAGACATGACTGGTGGCTACACCTTC. Variable domain in full (rest from reference TRBV11-2 and TRBJ1-2): EAGVAQSPRYKIIEKRQSVAFWCNPISGHATLYWYQQILGQGPKLLIQFQNNGVVDDSQLPKDRFSAERLKGVDSTLKIQPAKLEDSAVYLCASSSPTDMTGGYTFGSGTRLTVV.

V and J are TRBV7-2 and TRBJ2-7; D is uncertain. Germline values: CDR1 SGHTA, CDR2 FQGNSA. This CDR3 region has 14 residues. V was cut by 5 bases and J by 3 bases, with 14 bases left in between. The CDR3 sequence: CASSPEKTYYEQYF. As DNA, the CDR3 is TGTGCCAGCAGCCCCGAAAAAACGTACTACGAGCAGTACTTC.

The chain uses TRBV30 and TRBJ1-1; no definite D call. The CDR3 is 16 residues long. Germline lookup yields CDR1 GTSNPN and CDR2 SVGIG (reference sequence). Trimming left V 5 bases short and J 1 base short, with 20 bases between. CDR3 region: CAWGLGWPTGNTEAFF. CDR3 coding DNA: TGTGCCTGGGGCCTAGGGTGGCCTACGGGGAACACTGAAGCTTTCTTT. Based on the CDR3 plus reference TRBV30 and TRBJ1-1, the full variable domain is SQTIHQWPATLVQPVGSPLSLECTVEGTSNPNLYWYRQAAGRGLQLLFYSVGIGQISSEVPQNLSASRPQDRQFILSSKKLLLSDSGFYLCAWGLGWPTGNTEAFFGQGTRLTVV.

V is TRBV15 and J is TRBJ2-1, with D perhaps TRBD1 or TRBD2 (5 bases each). This CDR3 has 17 amino acids. The V end lost 5 bases, the J end lost 2 bases, and 19 bases lay between the germline ends. Germline V lookup: CDR1 LNHNV, CDR2 YYDKDF (reference sequence). CDR3 region: CATSGFNGDGPYNEQFF. The DNA of the CDR3 is TGTGCCACCAGCGGATTCAACGGGGACGGCCCCTACAATGAGCAGTTCTTC.

This chain uses TRBV6-2 or TRBV6-3 with TRBJ1-1; 7 nucleotides line up with TRBD1. Trimming removed 4 bases from V and 5 bases from J; junction bases left unmatched: 7. The CDR3 is made up of 14 amino acids. The V gene's germline CDR1 is MNHEY and CDR2 SVGEGT. In nucleotides, the CDR3 is TGTGCCAGCAGTTGGCCAGGGGGACGGACTGAAGCTTTCTTT. This gives the protein CASSWPGGRTEAFF.

The CDR3 region has the DNA TGTGCCAGCACCGAGGCCTCCTACGAGCAGTACTTC. Protein sequence: CASTEASYEQYF. The chain links TRBV28 to TRBJ2-7; D remains unclear. CDR1 and CDR2 (germline): MDHEN, SYDVKM. The CDR3 sequence is 12 residues long. The V end was cut by 7 bases, the J end by 0 bases, with 7 bases between.

This clone was recorded only once. The chain combines TRBV5-1 with TRBJ1-4; D unclear. Germline lookup yields CDR1 SGHRS and CDR2 YFSETQ. The CDR3 spans 15 residues. V was clipped by 5 bases and J by 0 bases, with 11 bases between them. The CDR3 is CASRFTTSTNEKLFF. For the CDR3, the DNA is TGCGCCAGCAGATTTACCACTTCAACTAATGAAAAACTGTTTTTT.

This rearrangement joins TRBV6-2 or TRBV6-3 to TRBJ2-1; a possible D gene is TRBD2 (5 bases). CDR1 and CDR2 (germline): MNHEY, SVGEGT. Deletions cut 5 bases from V and 10 bases from J, with 12 bases between. This CDR3 spans 12 amino acids. The DNA for the CDR3 is TGTGCCAGCAGTAAGACTATTCACGAGCAGTTCTTC. Protein: CASSKTIHEQFF.

The chain employs TRBV5-4 and TRBJ1-6; weak D call: TRBD1 (6 bases). CDR3 size: 14 residues. Germline CDR1 and CDR2: SGHNT and YYREEE (reference sequence). The germline V and J ends were trimmed by 4 bases and 6 bases, with 11 bases remaining between them. The CDR3 protein is CASSHTGLNSPLHF. The CDR3 DNA follows: TGTGCCAGCAGCCACACAGGGCTTAATTCACCCCTCCACTTT.

The rearrangement uses TRBV5-6 and TRBJ2-5; D is unresolved. Germline loops: CDR1 SGHDT, CDR2 YYEEEE. The CDR3 consists of 14 residues. Trimming pared 0 bases from V and 5 bases from J, leaving 11 bases between. CDR3 in amino acids: CASSLGSNRETQYF. CDR3 DNA: TGTGCCAGCAGCTTGGGGTCCAACCGGGAGACCCAGTACTTC.

The CDR3 coding sequence is TGTGCCAGCAGCTTCCGAGGACCTCCGCGCCAGTACTTC. Its translation is CASSFRGPPRQYF. This chain uses TRBV7-3 with TRBJ2-7, with no clear D. CDR3 length: 13 residues. Deletions cut 3 bases from V and 10 bases from J, with 16 bases between. The V gene's germline CDR1 is SGHTA and CDR2 FQGTGA.

The chain is built from TRBV25-1 and TRBJ2-1, with 13 bases matching TRBD2. The CDR3 length is 17 residues. V was pared by 6 bases and J by 7 bases, with 12 bases of the junction left unmatched. CDR1 and CDR2 (germline): MGHDK, SYGVNS. The CDR3 here is CASRPTTGLAGPNEQFF. CDR3 DNA: TGTGCCAGCAGACCAACTACGGGACTAGCGGGACCGAATGAGCAGTTCTTC.

The chain uses TRBV6-5 and TRBJ2-1; D remains unclear. The V end lost 5 bases, the J end lost 5 bases, and 10 bases lay between the germline ends. Germline V CDR1 and CDR2: MNHEY, SVGAGI. CDR3 length equals 13 residues. The CDR3 nucleotides read TGTGCCAGCAGTAGCCTTATTAACAATGAGCAGTTCTTC. Residues: CASSSLINNEQFF.

This chain connects TRBV13 to TRBJ1-2, with a tentative D call TRBD1 (6 bases). CDR1 and CDR2 (germline): PRHDT, FYEKMQ (reference sequence). V shed 6 bases and J shed 0 bases, with 17 bases lying between them. This CDR3 has 16 residues. The CDR3 protein is CASRLLRRTANYGYTF. In DNA, the CDR3 is TGTGCCAGCAGGCTTTTACGGCGGACAGCTAACTATGGCTACACCTTC. The full variable domain, rest sourced from reference TRBV13 and TRBJ1-2, is AAGVIQSPRHLIKEKRETATLKCYPIPRHDTVYWYQQGPGQDPQFLISFYEKMQSDKGSIPDRFSAQQFSDYHSELNMSSLELGDSALYFCASRLLRRTANYGYTFGSGTRLTVV.

The V call is TRBV2, the J call TRBJ1-2; a possible D gene is TRBD1 (5 bases). The germline V gene encodes CDR1 SNHLY and CDR2 FYNNEI. The V end lost 3 bases, the J end lost 3 bases, and 8 bases lay between the germline ends. The CDR3 length is 13 residues. For the CDR3, the DNA is TGTGCCAGCAGTGAGGCAGGGTACTATGGCTACACCTTC. Its protein product is CASSEAGYYGYTF.

The chain links TRBV11-2 to TRBJ2-1; D is possibly TRBD1 (6 bases). The ends were cut back, 5 bases at V and 4 bases at J, with 15 bases in the middle. The CDR3 covers 15 residues. Germline V CDR1 and CDR2: SGHAT, FQNNGV. The CDR3 DNA reads as TGTGCCAGCAGCGTACGACTGGGGGCGTACAATGAGCAGTTCTTC. It is translated as CASSVRLGAYNEQFF.

Notes on this clone: At the DNA level, this CDR3 is encoded by other sequences in the same sample as well. The chain carries TRBV20-1 and TRBJ2-5, with unresolved D. Germline V CDR1 and CDR2: DFQATT, SNEGSKA (reference sequence). CDR3 size: 10 residues. Trimming cost V 0 bases and J 5 bases, with 1 base left between them. The CDR3 DNA reads as TGCAGTGCTAGAGAGGAGACCCAGTACTTC. It specifies CSAREETQYF.

The chain employs TRBV28 and TRBJ2-5; D gene ambiguous. Trimming cost V 1 base and J 6 bases, with 9 bases left between them. The CDR3 runs 13 residues. The germline CDR1 and CDR2 sequences are MDHEN and SYDVKM. The CDR3 protein is CASSLFPRKTQYF. DNA of the CDR3: TGTGCCAGCAGTTTATTCCCAAGGAAGACCCAGTACTTC.

This rearrangement joins TRBV21-1 to TRBJ1-2; the table's D call, TRBD1, has no DNA check behind it. TRBV21-1 is a known pseudogene. The length of the CDR3 is 15 residues. The CDR3 DNA reads as TGTGCCAGCAGCAAAGGGGACAGGGAGGTTGGGGGCTACACCTTC. It specifies CASSKGDREVGGYTF.

The rearrangement uses TRBV4-3 and TRBJ2-1; TRBD1 agrees at 10 bases. The length of the CDR3 is 16 residues. Germline CDR1 and CDR2: LGHNA and YSLEER. With V trimmed by 4 bases and J by 8 bases, 11 bases remained unmatched. Written as DNA, the CDR3 is TGCGCCAGCAGCCCTGACGTTAGCGGGACAGGGGATGAGCAGTTCTTC. It is translated as CASSPDVSGTGDEQFF.

The chain is built from TRBV5-4 and TRBJ2-1; 9 positions agree with TRBD2. The germline V gene encodes CDR1 SGHNT and CDR2 YYREEE (reference sequence). This CDR3 has 17 amino acids. V gave up 4 bases and J gave up 4 bases; unmatched junction bases: 12. CDR3 sequence: CASSPKDSGGLYNEQFF. In DNA form, the CDR3 reads TGTGCCAGCAGCCCCAAAGATAGCGGGGGACTATACAATGAGCAGTTCTTC.

This clone occurred once. CDR3 nucleotide sequence: TGTGCCAGCAGATGGGGGGCTGGGGCCAACGTCCTGACTTTC. Translated, it gives CASRWGAGANVLTF. The chain recombines TRBV13 with TRBJ2-6; D may be TRBD2 (6 bases). Trimming left V 6 bases short and J 2 bases short, with 8 bases between. Germline CDR1 reads PRHDT; CDR2 reads FYEKMQ (reference sequence). The CDR3 totals 14 residues.

For the CDR3, the DNA is TGTGCCAGCAGCCAAGAGTACCGGGACAGCTACAATGAGCAGTTCTTC. It encodes CASSQEYRDSYNEQFF. The chain recombines TRBV4-2 with TRBJ2-1; 7 positions match TRBD1. CDR1 is LGHNA and CDR2 is YNFKEQ in the germline V gene. CDR3 size: 16 residues. Unmatched junction bases numbered 5, after V lost 0 bases and J lost 3 bases.

This sequence joins TRBV5-4 and TRBJ2-5, with 10 bases matching TRBD2. This CDR3 spans 14 amino acids. The junction had 1 base not matched to a gene; V was cut back by 0 bases and J by 5 bases. Germline CDR1 and CDR2: SGHNT and YYREEE (reference sequence). The CDR3 here is CASSLGSGGETQYF. In DNA form, the CDR3 reads TGTGCCAGCAGCTTGGGTAGCGGGGGGGAGACCCAGTACTTC.

The rearrangement joins TRBV29-1 to TRBJ1-2; no firm D call. Germline V gene sequence: CDR1 SQVTM, CDR2 ANQGSEA. V lost 3 bases, J lost 4 bases, and 12 bases lay in between. The CDR3 length is 13 residues. CDR3 protein: CSVEPGELYGYTF. The CDR3, as DNA: TGCAGCGTTGAGCCAGGAGAGCTCTATGGCTACACCTTC.

The rearrangement links TRBV9 to TRBJ2-3; TRBD1 or TRBD2 may be the D gene (5 bases each). CDR3 length equals 17 residues. V dropped 3 bases and J dropped 0 bases, with 17 bases sitting between them. Germline CDR1 reads SGDLS; CDR2 reads YYNGEE. The CDR3, as DNA: TGTGCCAGCAGCGCCTTTTCGGGGTGGGGGAGCACAGATACGCAGTATTTT. Its protein is CASSAFSGWGSTDTQYF.

The J gene is TRBJ2-1, the V gene TRBV4-1; 9 bases are shared with TRBD1. This CDR3 is built from 15 residues. Germline assignment: CDR1 MGHRA and CDR2 YSYEKL. V was clipped by 1 base and J by 6 bases; unmatched bases: 4. Here the CDR3 reads CASSQGDRDLNEQFF. The CDR3 bases are TGCGCCAGCAGCCAAGGGGACAGGGACCTCAATGAGCAGTTCTTC.